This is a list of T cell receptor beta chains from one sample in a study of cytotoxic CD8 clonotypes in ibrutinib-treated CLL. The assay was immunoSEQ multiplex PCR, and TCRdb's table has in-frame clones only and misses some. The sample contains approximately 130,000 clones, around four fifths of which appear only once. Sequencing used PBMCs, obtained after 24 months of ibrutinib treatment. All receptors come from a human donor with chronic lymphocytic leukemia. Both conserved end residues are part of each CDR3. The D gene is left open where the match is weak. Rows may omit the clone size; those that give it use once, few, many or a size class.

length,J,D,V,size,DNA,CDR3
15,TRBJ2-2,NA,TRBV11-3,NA,TGTGCCAGCAGCTTAGATCTTGGCAGGACCGGGGAGCTGTTTTTT,CASSLDLGRTGELFF
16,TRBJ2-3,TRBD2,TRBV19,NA,TGTGCCAGTAGTTATTTCCGCGGGGGGGTCACAGATACGCAGTATTTT,CASSYFRGGVTDTQYF
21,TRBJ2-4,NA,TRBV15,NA,TGTGCCACCAGCAGAGGGATGTCCGGGACGCACTCCCTCCTGGCCAAAAACATTCAGTACTTC,CATSRGMSGTHSLLAKNIQYF
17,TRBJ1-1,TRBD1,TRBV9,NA,TGTGCCAGCAGCGCCACCGACACAGGGGGCTGGCGGACTGAAGCTTTCTTT,CASSATDTGGWRTEAFF
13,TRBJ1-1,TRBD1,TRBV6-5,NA,TGTGCCAGCAGTTCCCCGGGACAGCGTGAAGCTTTCTTT,CASSSPGQREAFF
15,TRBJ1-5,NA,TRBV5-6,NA,TGTGCCAGCAGCAATTGGGGGGGCGGCAATCAGCCCCAGCATTTT,CASSNWGGGNQPQHF
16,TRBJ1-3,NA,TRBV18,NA,TGTGCCAGCTCACAAAGTTCCCAGGGCTCTGGAAACACCATATATTTT,CASSQSSQGSGNTIYF
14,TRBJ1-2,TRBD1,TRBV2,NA,TGTGCCAGTACCGTAGGGACAGCTAACTATGGCTACACCTTC,CASTVGTANYGYTF
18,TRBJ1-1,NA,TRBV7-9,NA,TGTGCCAGCAGTCCGGGTGGCCCGGGGCGCATCCCCGGGACTGAAGCTTTCTTT,CASSPGGPGRIPGTEAFF
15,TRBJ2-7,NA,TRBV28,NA,TGTGCCAGCAGACCGGTCCAGGGGCGACCCTACGAGCAGTACTTC,CASRPVQGRPYEQYF
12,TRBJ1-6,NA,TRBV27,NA,TGTGCCAGCAGTCGGAACCTTTCACCCCTCCACTTT,CASSRNLSPLHF
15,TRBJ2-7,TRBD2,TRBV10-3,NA,TGTGCCATCAGTGGAGGGAGGGACCCTAGATACGAGCAGTACTTC,CAISGGRDPRYEQYF
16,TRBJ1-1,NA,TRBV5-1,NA,TGCGCCAGCAGCCGTCAACCCTTACAGGGCTCCACTGAAGCTTTCTTT,CASSRQPLQGSTEAFF
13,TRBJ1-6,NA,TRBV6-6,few,TGTGCCAGCAGTTACTCAGGGAATTCACCCCTCCACTTT,CASSYSGNSPLHF
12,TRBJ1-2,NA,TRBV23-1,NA,TGCGGCGAGGGAGGGGACCTGTATGGCTACACCTTC,CGEGGDLYGYTF
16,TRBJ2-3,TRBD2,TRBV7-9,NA,TGTGCCAGCAGCCCCGTAGGGGCGGGGGGGCTGGATACGCAGTATTTT,CASSPVGAGGLDTQYF
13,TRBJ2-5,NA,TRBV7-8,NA,TGTGCCAGCAGCTTCCGGGGACAAGAGACCCAGTACTTC,CASSFRGQETQYF
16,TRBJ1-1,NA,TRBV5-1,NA,TGCGCCAGCAGCTCCGAAGGATGGGGTTGGGGCACTGAAGCTTTCTTT,CASSSEGWGWGTEAFF
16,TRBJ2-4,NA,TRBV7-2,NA,TGTGCCAGCAGCTTAGCTTGGGGAAGGGGCGAAAACATTCAGTACTTC,CASSLAWGRGENIQYF
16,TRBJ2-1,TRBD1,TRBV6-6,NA,TGTGCCAGCAGTTATCGGGGGACAGGGGTCCGTTATGAGCAGTTCTTC,CASSYRGTGVRYEQFF
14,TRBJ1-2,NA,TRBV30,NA,TGTGCCTGGAGTGCTAGCAGCCTTAACTATGGCTACACCTTC,CAWSASSLNYGYTF
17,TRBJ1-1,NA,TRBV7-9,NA,TGTGCCAGCAGCTTATCCCCGAACAGGGACTGGAACACTGAAGCTTTCTTT,CASSLSPNRDWNTEAFF
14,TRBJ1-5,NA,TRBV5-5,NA,TGTGCCAGCAGCCCCGACTCTCACCGGCAGCCCCAGCATTTT,CASSPDSHRQPQHF
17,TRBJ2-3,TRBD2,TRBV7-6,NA,TGTGCCAGCAGCTTAGGGACTAGCGGGGGGAGCACAGATACGCAGTATTTT,CASSLGTSGGSTDTQYF
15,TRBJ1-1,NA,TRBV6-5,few,TGTGCCAGCAGACCACAGGGACCCAACGCGGTAGAAGCTTTCTTT,CASRPQGPNAVEAFF
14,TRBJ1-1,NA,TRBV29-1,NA,TGCAGCGTTGAAGATTCATCGGGAAAGACTGAAGCTTTCTTT,CSVEDSSGKTEAFF
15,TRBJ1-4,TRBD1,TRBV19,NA,TGTGCCAGTAGTATAGCGGGGACAGAAAATGAAAAACTGTTTTTT,CASSIAGTENEKLFF
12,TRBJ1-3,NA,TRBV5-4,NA,TGTGCCAGCAGCTTGGCCGGAAACACCATATATTTT,CASSLAGNTIYF
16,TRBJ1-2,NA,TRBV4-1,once,TGCGCCAGCAGCCAAGACAAGACGGCGGCCCTTTATGGCTACACCTTC,CASSQDKTAALYGYTF
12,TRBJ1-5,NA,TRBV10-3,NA,TGTGCCATCACGGCAGGCAATCAGCCCCAGCATTTT,CAITAGNQPQHF
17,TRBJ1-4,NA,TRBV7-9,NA,TGTGCCAGCAGCTCAACCAAGTCCCAGGGGAGTTGGGAAAAACTGTTTTTT,CASSSTKSQGSWEKLFF
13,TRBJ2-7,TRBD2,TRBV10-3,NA,TGTGCCATCTCCCTCGGGGGGGAGTACGAGCAGTACTTC,CAISLGGEYEQYF
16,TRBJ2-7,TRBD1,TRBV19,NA,TGTGCCAGTACACCCACCGGGACAGCTAAGTCCTACGAGCAGTACTTC,CASTPTGTAKSYEQYF
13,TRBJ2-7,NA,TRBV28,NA,TGTGCCAGCAGTCCCGCGGGGCTGGGGGAGCAGTACTTC,CASSPAGLGEQYF
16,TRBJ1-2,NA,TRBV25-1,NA,TGTGCCAGCAGTGACTTTCACGCCTCGGAGTCTTATGGCTACACCTTC,CASSDFHASESYGYTF
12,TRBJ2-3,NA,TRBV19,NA,TGTGCCAGTAGCCCTAGCACAGATACGCAGTATTTT,CASSPSTDTQYF
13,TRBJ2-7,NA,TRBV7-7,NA,TGTGCCAGCAGCTTAGCGCCTGGGGACGAGCAGTACTTC,CASSLAPGDEQYF
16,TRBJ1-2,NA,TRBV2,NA,TGTGCCAGCAGTGAAGCGGGAGCTCAAGGCAACTATGGCTACACCTTC,CASSEAGAQGNYGYTF
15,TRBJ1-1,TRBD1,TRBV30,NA,TGTGCCTCGACCTTATCCTCGACAGGGGACACTGAAGCTTTCTTT,CASTLSSTGDTEAFF
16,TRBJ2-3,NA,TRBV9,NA,TGTGCCAGCAGCGTAGAGGGCGGGCGAAACACAGATACGCAGTATTTT,CASSVEGGRNTDTQYF
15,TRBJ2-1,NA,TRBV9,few,TGTGCCAGCAGCGCCGGGGGAGGCGGCTACAATGAGCAGTTCTTC,CASSAGGGGYNEQFF
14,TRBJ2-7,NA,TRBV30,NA,TGTGCCTGGAGCTTAGGGGCGGCCCCCGACGAGCAGTACTTC,CAWSLGAAPDEQYF
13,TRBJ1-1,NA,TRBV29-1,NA,TGCAGCGTTGTTCGGCCATTGAACACTGAAGCTTTCTTT,CSVVRPLNTEAFF
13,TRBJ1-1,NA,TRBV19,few,TGTGCCAGTAGTATGGCGGGGTTAAAGGGAGCTTTCTTT,CASSMAGLKGAFF
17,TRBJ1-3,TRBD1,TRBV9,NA,TGTGCCAGCAGCGAGGGGGGGACAGCGAGCTCTGGAAACACCATATATTTT,CASSEGGTASSGNTIYF
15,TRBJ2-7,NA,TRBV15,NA,TGTGCCACCAGCCCCGGATGGGGCTCCTCCTACGAGCAGTACTTC,CATSPGWGSSYEQYF
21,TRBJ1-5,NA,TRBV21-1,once,TGTGCCAGCAGCAAGATATCCTTTTTACCACAGACAGACCTCTACAATCAGCCCCAGCATTTT,CASSKISFLPQTDLYNQPQHF
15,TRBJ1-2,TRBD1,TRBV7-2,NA,TGTGCCAGCAGCCGCCGCCGACAGGGGGCAGGTGGCTACACCTTC,CASSRRRQGAGGYTF
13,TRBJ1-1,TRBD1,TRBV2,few,TGTGCCAGCAGTCCTCAGGGGGTGACTGAAGCTTTCTTT,CASSPQGVTEAFF
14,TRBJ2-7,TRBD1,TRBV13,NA,TGTGCCAGCAGCGCCCGGGACAGGGGCGTGGGGCAGTACTTC,CASSARDRGVGQYF